This record concerns one T cell receptor beta chain sequence. Each CDR3 protein is one row after TCRdb ran MiXCR on the reads. The sample holds approximately 750,000 distinct CDR3 sequences, under 40% seen once. The sample originates from a study of T cell repertoires in cytomegalovirus infection. V lost 8 bases, J lost 8 bases, and 26 bases stayed unmatched. In germline, CDR1 is MRHNA, CDR2 SNTAGT. This CDR3 spans 19 amino acids. What was sequenced was PBMCs. This sequence originates from a human donor in good health (CMV status not recorded). Some clones in this sample may be carry-over from other donors' samples. The J gene is TRBJ2-1, the V gene TRBV6-4; 8 nucleotides line up with TRBD2. The CDR3 sequence: CASARTGTSDRYRFHEQFF. DNA of the CDR3: TGTGCCAGCGCCCGCACCGGGACTAGTGATAGGTACAGGTTCCATGAGCAGTTCTTC.